This is a list of T cell receptor beta chains from one sample in a study of shared clonotypes between healthy human individuals. Assay: immunoSEQ multiplex PCR; the TCRdb copy retains only in-frame clones and omits some. The table shows under 1,900,000 clones, with less than 99% occurring only once. Sequenced: naive CD4+ T cells sorted from blood. These receptors came from a young man in good health. Both conserved end residues are part of each CDR3. D genes are given only for firm matches. Part of the rows lack a size; the others show once, few, many or a class for expanded clones.

clone_size,cdr3_length,d_call,j_call,v_call,cdr3_nt,cdr3_aa
NA,14,TRBD2,TRBJ2-7,TRBV5-1,TGCGCCAGCAGCTTGCCTAGCGGAACCCACGAGCAGTACTTC,CASSLPSGTHEQYF
NA,15,NA,TRBJ1-4,TRBV10-3,TGTGCCATCAGTGATAAAACAGGGCCGGGAGAAAAACTGTTTTTT,CAISDKTGPGEKLFF
NA,14,NA,TRBJ1-1,TRBV6-5,TGTGCCAGCACCTGGGGACGGCTGAACACTGAAGCTTTCTTT,CASTWGRLNTEAFF
NA,15,TRBD2,TRBJ2-5,TRBV7-9,TGTGCCAGCAGCTTAGGAGCGGGATCGGTGGAGACCCAGTACTTC,CASSLGAGSVETQYF
NA,16,NA,TRBJ2-1,TRBV9,TGTGCCAGCAGCCCAAACACCCTCGCTCTGGGCAATGAGCAGTTCTTC,CASSPNTLALGNEQFF
NA,15,NA,TRBJ2-3,TRBV11-2,TGTGCCAGCACCCGAGCGGGCCCTAGCACAGATACGCAGTATTTT,CASTRAGPSTDTQYF
once,12,NA,TRBJ2-1,TRBV7-2,TGTGCCAGCAGCTATACTCGGGATGAGCAGTTCTTC,CASSYTRDEQFF
once,12,NA,TRBJ2-7,TRBV15,TGTGCCACCAGCAGCCCGGGATACGAGCAGTACTTC,CATSSPGYEQYF
NA,14,NA,TRBJ1-2,TRBV7-9,TGTGCCAGCAGCTTAGAGCAGAGTAACTATGGCTACACCTTC,CASSLEQSNYGYTF
NA,12,TRBD2,TRBJ2-7,TRBV7-9,TGTGCCAGCAGTCAGACTAGCCTTGAGCAGTACTTC,CASSQTSLEQYF
NA,13,NA,TRBJ2-3,TRBV11-3,TGTGCCAGCTCCACCTCCAGTATCGATTCGCAGTATTTT,CASSTSSIDSQYF
NA,14,NA,TRBJ2-7,TRBV7-9,TGTGCCAGCAGCTTACTTTTGGGCTCCTACGAGCAGTACTTC,CASSLLLGSYEQYF
NA,12,NA,TRBJ1-2,TRBV18,TGTGCCAGCTCACCAGGAGGGTATGGCTACACCTTC,CASSPGGYGYTF
NA,15,TRBD1,TRBJ1-5,TRBV28,TGTGCCAGCAGGTCTCGGGGACAGGGATTTCAGCCCCAGCATTTT,CASRSRGQGFQPQHF
NA,16,TRBD2,TRBJ2-7,TRBV7-9,TGTGCCAGCAGTAGGGGAGCGGGAGGGATCTCCTACGAGCAGTACTTC,CASSRGAGGISYEQYF
NA,15,TRBD1,TRBJ2-4,TRBV6-6,TGTGCCAGCAGCCAGACAGGGATTGCCAAAAACATTCAGTACTTC,CASSQTGIAKNIQYF
NA,15,TRBD2,TRBJ2-1,TRBV9,TGTGCCAGCAGCGTTCCGGCGGGAGGAGGGGGTGAGCAGTTCTTC,CASSVPAGGGGEQFF
NA,15,NA,TRBJ2-2,TRBV6-1,TGTGCCAGCAGTTTTCGCGGGATGAACACCGGGGAGCTGTTTTTT,CASSFRGMNTGELFF
NA,14,TRBD1,TRBJ2-7,TRBV5-1,TGCGCCAGCAGCTTGGCCGGGACAGGGGACGAGCAGTACTTC,CASSLAGTGDEQYF
NA,15,NA,TRBJ1-3,TRBV5-6,TGTGCCAGCAGCTTGGGGTGGTCCCCACTTAACACCATATATTTT,CASSLGWSPLNTIYF
NA,14,NA,TRBJ2-7,TRBV19,TGTGCCAGTAGTTTAAGGACAGCGGCTTCCGAGCAGTACTTC,CASSLRTAASEQYF
NA,13,TRBD1,TRBJ1-5,TRBV30,TGTGCCTGGGGATACAGGGGGAATCAGCCCCAGCATTTT,CAWGYRGNQPQHF